One and the same sample provided the 9 T cell receptor beta chains below, sequenced in a study of blood T cell repertoires in COVID-19. TCRdb's copy holds only in-frame clones and misses some; the assay was immunoSEQ multiplex PCR. The sample lists 80,000 to 100,000 clones, roughly 85% occurring once. Sequenced input: peripheral blood. Receptors originate from an older man with acute or convalescent COVID-19.

The rearrangement links TRBV2 to TRBJ2-7; maybe TRBD2 (5 bases). V lost 7 bases and J 2 bases, leaving 12 bases between the germline ends. CDR3 size: 13 residues. CDR1 is SNHLY, CDR2 FYNNEI, per germline. The CDR3 DNA follows: TGTGCCAGCAAACGAGCGGCAACCTACGAGCAGTACGTC. This encodes CASKRAATYEQYV.

This clone has a single count. The CDR3 spells CASSVDRDTEAFF. As DNA, the CDR3 is TGTGCCAGCAGCGTAGACAGGGACACTGAAGCTTTCTTT. This chain links TRBV6-5 with TRBJ1-1, with TRBD1 matching 7 bases. The junction had 4 bases not matched to a gene; V was cut back by 6 bases and J by 3 bases. CDR3 length: 13 residues. The germline CDR1 and CDR2 sequences are MNHEY and SVGAGI.

This chain uses TRBV5-1 with TRBJ1-6; possibly TRBD1 for D (6 bases). CDR1 is SGHRS, CDR2 YFSETQ, per germline. The CDR3 has 14 amino acids. The germline V and J ends were trimmed by 0 bases and 7 bases, with 8 bases remaining between them. Here the CDR3 reads CASSLGQENSPLHF. As DNA, the CDR3 is TGCGCCAGCAGCTTGGGACAGGAGAATTCACCCCTCCACTTT.

The rearrangement uses TRBV28 and TRBJ1-5; D remains ambiguous. V lost 3 bases, J lost 1 base, and 7 bases lay in between. CDR1 is MDHEN and CDR2 is SYDVKM in the germline V gene. The CDR3 sequence is 14 residues long. This chain's CDR3 is CASSLVRSNQPQHF. The CDR3 DNA sequence: TGTGCCAGCAGTTTGGTACGGAGCAATCAGCCCCAGCATTTT.

This chain links TRBV9 with TRBJ2-2; D remains unclear. CDR1 and CDR2 from the germline V gene are SGDLS and YYNGEE. The CDR3 spans 15 residues. Trimming took 1 base from V and 3 from J, leaving 10 bases between them. The CDR3 coding sequence is TGTGCCAGCAGCGTAAGCTCTGTCGACACCGGGGAGCTGTTTTTT. It is translated as CASSVSSVDTGELFF.

V gene TRBV18 combines with J gene TRBJ2-1; 11 bases map to TRBD1. Germline V CDR1 and CDR2: KGHSH, LQKENI. CDR3 size: 15 residues. Trimming at V came to 4 bases and at J to 8 bases, leaving 7 bases not matched to a gene. CDR3: CASSLGQGAGDEQFF. As DNA, the CDR3 is TGTGCCAGCTCACTCGGACAGGGGGCGGGCGATGAGCAGTTCTTC. The entire variable domain, with the rest obtained from reference TRBV18 and TRBJ2-1, is as follows: NAGVMQNPRHLVRRRGQEARLRCSPMKGHSHVYWYRQLPEEGLKFMVYLQKENIIDESGMPKERFSAEFPKEGPSILRIQQVVRGDSAAYFCASSLGQGAGDEQFFGPGTRLTVL.

This clone was seen more than once but under ten times. The V gene is TRBV28, the J gene TRBJ1-5; 10 bases align to TRBD1. The CDR3 runs to 15 residues. Germline-derived CDR1 and CDR2 are MDHEN and SYDVKM. V dropped 6 bases and J dropped 5; count of bases not matched to a gene: 7. The CDR3 loop reads CASRSTGGPHQPQHF. CDR3 sequence (DNA): TGTGCCAGCAGATCGACAGGGGGCCCTCATCAGCCCCAGCATTTT. Based on the CDR3 plus reference TRBV28 and TRBJ1-5, the full variable domain is DVKVTQSSRYLVKRTGEKVFLECVQDMDHENMFWYRQDPGLGLRLIYFSYDVKMKEKGDIPEGYSVSREKKERFSLILESASTNQTSMYLCASRSTGGPHQPQHFGDGTRLSIL.

The V gene is TRBV5-4, the J gene TRBJ2-1; a possible D gene is TRBD1 (5 bases). CDR3 length: 15 residues. The germline V and J ends were trimmed by 7 bases and 3 bases, with 17 bases remaining between them. CDR1 is SGHNT and CDR2 is YYREEE in the germline V gene (reference sequence). DNA of the CDR3: TGTGCCAGCGTTTATCAGGGTAAGGGCTACAATGAGCAGTTCTTC. The encoded protein is CASVYQGKGYNEQFF.

This clone is a singleton in its sample. The CDR3 sequence: CASSLGDRGYSPLHF. CDR3 coding DNA: TGTGCCAGCAGCTTAGGGGACAGGGGTTATTCACCCCTCCACTTT. The chain couples TRBV7-9 to TRBJ1-6; 10 bases are a match to TRBD1. V was pared by 1 base and J by 8 bases, with 2 bases of the junction left unmatched. CDR1 is SEHNR, CDR2 FQNEAQ, per germline (reference sequence). There are 15 residues in the CDR3.